This section outlines one T cell receptor beta chain sequence together with its context. This sample was included in a study of CD8+ T cells in alopecia areata. The V gene lost 0 bases and the J gene lost 0 bases, with 10 bases spanning the gap. The CDR3 sequence is 15 residues long. RNA extraction and reverse transcription yielded cDNA as sequencing template. The data were produced by immunoSEQ multiplex PCR, yet TCRdb's version contains in-frame clones alone and is incomplete. Counted here are 160,000 or so clones, around half occurring once; the ten biggest clones make up roughly a fifth. This chain connects TRBV5-7 to TRBJ2-7; weak D call: TRBD2 (5 bases). TRBV5-7 carries the ORF label, with uncertain function. This TCR was recovered from a human donor with alopecia areata. The sample was CD8+ T cells sorted from blood, taken at week 0. The CDR3 loop reads CASSLDWRSSYEQYF. The CDR3 nucleotides are TGTGCCAGCAGCTTGGATTGGAGGAGCTCCTACGAGCAGTACTTC.